One and the same sample provided the 19 T cell receptor beta chains below, sequenced in a study of shared clonotypes between healthy human individuals (dated by TCRdb to 2020 to 2022). Library preparation employed the immunoSEQ multiplex PCR assay. The clones in this table, taken by TCRdb from immuneACCESS, are in-frame only. Not every clone is retained; where verified, under half of the shortfall comes from an unresolved V gene, and the cause of the rest is unknown. The sample data list about 2 million clones, and 90% to 95% of these were observed just once. The ten biggest clones cover 0.1% to 0.15% of the sample. Sequencing used naive CD4+ T cells sorted from blood. In light of the paper, this sample's cell subset or site label describes: CD45RA+ positively selected. The receptors derive from a young man in good health.

Points on this clone: Additional DNA sequences in this sample encode the identical CDR3. V and J are TRBV5-1 and TRBJ2-5, with 7 bases fitting TRBD2. The CDR3 has 13 residues. V shed 2 bases and J 4 bases; nucleotides not matched to a gene: 2. Per the germline V gene, CDR1 is SGHRS and CDR2 is YFSETQ. The CDR3 bases are TGCGCCAGCAGCTTTGGACTAGGAGAGACCCAGTACTTC. Encoded protein: CASSFGLGETQYF.

The CDR3 DNA is TGTGCCATCAGCTTAAAACCCGACAGTGGAGCGGAGCAGTTCTTC. Its translation: CAISLKPDSGAEQFF. The chain links TRBV10-3 to TRBJ2-1, with a weak D call TRBD1 (5 bases). This CDR3 is 15 amino acids long. Germline assignment: CDR1 ENHRY and CDR2 SYGVKD. The ends were cut back, 6 bases at V and 10 bases at J, with 22 bases in the middle.

The chain combines TRBV9 with TRBJ1-3; possible D gene TRBD1, 5 bases. Trimming took off 4 bases at V and 3 bases at J, with 8 bases between the two ends. CDR3 length: 13 amino acids. The V gene's germline CDR1 is SGDLS and CDR2 YYNGEE. The CDR3 coding sequence is TGTGCCAGCAGCCGGGGGGATGGAAACACCATATATTTT. This gives the protein CASSRGDGNTIYF.

In regard to this clone: The sample has other DNA sequences that encode this CDR3 too. J is TRBJ2-7 and V is TRBV5-1; 7 nucleotides agree with TRBD1. J was trimmed by 0 bases and V by 4 bases; bases with no gene match: 7. The CDR3 totals 15 residues. CDR1 is SGHRS, CDR2 YFSETQ, per germline. CDR3 coding DNA: TGCGCCAGCAGCCCTCGACAGGGAAGCTCCTACGAGCAGTACTTC. Translating gives CASSPRQGSSYEQYF.

The chain couples TRBV10-3 to TRBJ1-2; D is ambiguous. Germline V CDR1 and CDR2: ENHRY, SYGVKD. The CDR3 consists of 12 residues. With 1 base removed from V and 7 bases from J, the gap between germline ends came to 7 bases. The CDR3 loop is CAISEWQTGYTF. DNA of the CDR3: TGTGCCATCAGTGAGTGGCAGACTGGCTACACCTTC.

In this sample, this clone turned up once. The gene calls are TRBV6-5 and TRBJ2-7; 7 nucleotides line up with TRBD2. In germline, CDR1 is MNHEY, CDR2 SVGAGI. CDR3 length: 14 amino acids. J lost 1 base, V lost 5 bases, and 5 bases had no gene match. For the CDR3, the DNA is TGTGCCAGCAGTAAGCGGGGTACATCCTACGAGCAGTACTTC. As protein: CASSKRGTSYEQYF.

This chain links TRBV27 with TRBJ1-2; D unclear. Germline V gene lookup returns CDR1 MNHEY and CDR2 SMNVEV (reference sequence). V was shortened by 2 bases and J by 8 bases, with 15 bases between the two germline ends. The CDR3 runs 14 residues. The CDR3 reads CASSLKPGLRGYTF. CDR3 DNA sequence: TGTGCCAGCAGTTTAAAACCCGGGCTAAGGGGCTACACCTTC.

V is TRBV30 and J is TRBJ1-2; D remains ambiguous. The CDR3 is made up of 13 amino acids. V lost 2 bases and J 0 bases, leaving 7 bases between the germline ends. Germline assignment: CDR1 GTSNPN and CDR2 SVGIG (reference sequence). CDR3 sequence reads: CAWSRRANYGYTF. CDR3 in DNA: TGTGCCTGGAGTAGGAGGGCTAACTATGGCTACACCTTC.

This clone was detected once. The chain employs TRBV4-3 and TRBJ2-1; 7 nucleotides match TRBD2. The CDR3 has 15 amino acids. The V segment lost 1 base and the J segment 8 bases; nucleotides outside the gene matches: 8. Germline V CDR1 and CDR2: LGHNA, YSLEER. CDR3 DNA: TGCGCCAGCAGCCAAGTCGGTCGGGAGGACTATGAGCAGTTCTTC. Translation gives CASSQVGREDYEQFF.

This chain connects TRBV4-1 to TRBJ2-2; D remains ambiguous. Looked up from germline, CDR1 is MGHRA and CDR2 is YSYEKL. The V end lost 0 bases, the J end lost 6 bases, and 8 bases lay between the germline ends. The CDR3 has 14 residues. CDR3 DNA: TGCGCCAGCAGCCAAGAAGGGTTTCCCGGGGAGCTGTTTTTT. Protein sequence: CASSQEGFPGELFF.

The genes are TRBV5-6 and TRBJ1-2, with D perhaps TRBD1 (6 bases). Germline values: CDR1 SGHDT, CDR2 YYEEEE. The CDR3 spans 16 residues. V lost 1 base, J lost 1 base, and 14 bases lay in between. The CDR3 loop is CASSLSPGAGNYGYTF. CDR3 in DNA: TGTGCCAGCAGCTTGAGTCCAGGGGCCGGTAACTATGGCTACACCTTC.

In regard to this clone: Other DNA sequences in the same sample also yield this CDR3. This sequence joins TRBV9 and TRBJ2-1, with D perhaps TRBD2 (6 bases). The CDR3 covers 15 residues. CDR1 SGDLS and CDR2 YYNGEE come from the germline V gene. V was cut by 0 bases and J by 4 bases, with 11 bases left in between. The CDR3 region is CASSVGAGFYNEQFF. For the CDR3, the DNA is TGTGCCAGCAGCGTAGGGGCGGGGTTTTACAATGAGCAGTTCTTC.

This chain connects TRBV6-6 to TRBJ2-7; D ambiguous. V lost 2 bases and J lost 6, with 14 bases in between. Germline assignment: CDR1 MNHNY and CDR2 SVGAGI (reference sequence). CDR3 length equals 14 residues. Here the CDR3 reads CASSYLPRPGEQYF. DNA of the CDR3: TGTGCCAGCAGTTACCTCCCCCGGCCCGGCGAGCAGTACTTC.

This rearrangement joins TRBV27 to TRBJ2-2; D possibly corresponds to TRBD1 (5 bases). Germline lookup yields CDR1 MNHEY and CDR2 SMNVEV (reference sequence). The V and J ends lost 4 bases and 4 bases respectively, with 13 bases between them. This CDR3 has 15 residues. The CDR3, as DNA: TGTGCCAGCAGTTCAACAGGACGGAGCACCGGGGAGCTGTTTTTT. Translation: CASSSTGRSTGELFF.

The rearrangement links TRBV28 to TRBJ1-1; D not certain. The CDR3 is 14 amino acids. V was cut by 3 bases and J by 1 base, with 9 bases left in between. CDR1 is MDHEN, CDR2 SYDVKM, per germline. The CDR3 DNA follows: TGTGCCAGCAGTTTCGCCAGCCAGAACACTGAAGCTTTCTTT. Encoded protein: CASSFASQNTEAFF. Using reference TRBV28 and TRBJ1-1 for the parts outside the CDR3, the full variable domain is DVKVTQSSRYLVKRTGEKVFLECVQDMDHENMFWYRQDPGLGLRLIYFSYDVKMKEKGDIPEGYSVSREKKERFSLILESASTNQTSMYLCASSFASQNTEAFFGQGTRLTVV.

The rearrangement joins TRBV28 to TRBJ2-7; TRBD1 agrees at 8 bases. The CDR3 totals 14 residues. Germline CDR1 and CDR2: MDHEN and SYDVKM. V dropped 5 bases and J dropped 4; count of bases not matched to a gene: 7. CDR3 in DNA: TGTGCCAGCAGTCCCCAGGACAGGGCATACGAGCAGTACTTC. It translates to CASSPQDRAYEQYF.

Note on this clone: Other DNA variants within this sample encode the same CDR3. The genes are TRBV10-2 and TRBJ1-3; 8 bases agree with TRBD1. The CDR3 spans 14 residues. The germline V gene encodes CDR1 WSHSY and CDR2 SAAADI. Trimming removed 3 bases from V and 2 bases from J; junction bases left unmatched: 0. The CDR3 region is CASSEQGAGNTIYF. For the CDR3, the DNA is TGCGCCAGCAGTGAACAGGGGGCTGGAAACACCATATATTTT.

Only a few counts were recorded for this clone. This CDR3 reads CASSKVNSPLHF. In DNA, the CDR3 is TGTGCCAGTAGTAAGGTGAATTCACCCCTCCACTTT. The chain recombines TRBV19 with TRBJ1-6; D ambiguous. Germline V gives CDR1 LNHDA, CDR2 SQIVND (reference sequence). With 4 bases removed from V and 7 bases from J, the gap between germline ends came to 5 bases. This CDR3 has 12 residues.

The gene calls are TRBV4-1 and TRBJ1-4, with 11 positions matching TRBD1. The germline gives CDR1 MGHRA, CDR2 YSYEKL. The CDR3 spans 18 residues. V shed 3 bases, J shed 0 bases, and the junction held 6 bases outside the gene matches. CDR3 DNA sequence: TGCGCCAGCAGCCAGGCGTGGGACAGGGGGGCAACTAATGAAAAACTGTTTTTT. Translating it yields CASSQAWDRGATNEKLFF.